This entry describes one T cell receptor (beta chain). Profiled with immunoSEQ multiplex PCR; TCRdb holds only in-frame clones, not every one. Among more than 40,000 clones, around 87% were seen once, and the ten largest hold 10% to 13%. Germline values: CDR1 LGHNA, CDR2 YSLEER. Trimming took off 0 bases at V and 5 bases at J, with 10 bases between the two ends. This CDR3 has 15 amino acids. This entry belongs to a study of OX40 agonist ivuxolimab in advanced cancers. This chain connects TRBV4-3 to TRBJ1-4, with a tentative D call TRBD1 (5 bases). This specimen was CD4+ or CD8+ T cells sorted from blood, taken in a trial of the OX40 agonist ivuxolimab. The source of this sequence is an adult with an advanced solid tumor such as melanoma, head and neck, liver or kidney cancer. The CDR3 reads CASSQDGSGNEKLFF. The CDR3 DNA reads TGCGCCAGCAGCCAAGATGGCTCAGGGAATGAAAAACTGTTTTTT.